This T cell receptor beta chain stems from a study of T cell responses to AZD1222 COVID-19 vaccine. Study details: Second-dose intervals of approximately 4 or approximately 12 weeks were pooled.

Assay: immunoSEQ multiplex PCR; the TCRdb copy retains only in-frame clones and omits some. The data show 150,000 or so clones, approximately 90% seen once. The V and J ends lost 1 base and 1 base respectively, with 4 bases between them. This CDR3 is 13 amino acids long. Germline lookup yields CDR1 SGHAT and CDR2 FQDESV (reference sequence). Study conclusions and caveats: The reported proportion of spike-specific TCRs targeting unmutated variant regions was nearly half. After the peak T cell response, and only then, were repertoires sampled. CD4 TCRs linked to vaccination spanned spike, dominating at 160-218 and 743-854.

This clone was seen only once. Its antigen is currently unknown. This sample comprised peripheral blood, obtained on day 0 of AZD1222 vaccination. The chain couples TRBV11-1 to TRBJ1-1; no firm D call. This receptor was identified in an adult in good health. The CDR3 is CASSLGQNTEAFF. CDR3 DNA: TGTGCCAGCAGCTTAGGTCAGAACACTGAAGCTTTCTTT.